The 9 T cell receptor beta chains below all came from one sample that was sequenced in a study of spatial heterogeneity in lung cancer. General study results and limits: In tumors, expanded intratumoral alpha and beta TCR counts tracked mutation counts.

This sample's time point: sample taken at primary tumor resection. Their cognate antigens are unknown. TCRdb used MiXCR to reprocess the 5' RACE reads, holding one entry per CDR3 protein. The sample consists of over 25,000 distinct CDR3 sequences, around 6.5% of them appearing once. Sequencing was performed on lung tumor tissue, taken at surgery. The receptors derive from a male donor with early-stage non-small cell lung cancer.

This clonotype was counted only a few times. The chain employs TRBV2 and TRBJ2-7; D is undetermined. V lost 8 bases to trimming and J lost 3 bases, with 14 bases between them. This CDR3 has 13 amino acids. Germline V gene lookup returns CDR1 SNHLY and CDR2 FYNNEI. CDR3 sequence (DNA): TGTGCCAGCGGACGGCAGCCGGTCTACGAGCAGTACTTC. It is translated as CASGRQPVYEQYF.

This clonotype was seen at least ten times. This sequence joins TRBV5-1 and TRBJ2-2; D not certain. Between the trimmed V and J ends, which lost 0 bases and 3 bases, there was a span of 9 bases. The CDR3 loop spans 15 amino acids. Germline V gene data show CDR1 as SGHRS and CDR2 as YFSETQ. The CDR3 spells CASSLGRADTGELFF. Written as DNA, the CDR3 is TGCGCCAGCAGCTTGGGTAGGGCGGACACCGGGGAGCTGTTTTTT.

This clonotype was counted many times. The chain's CDR3 is CASSRESSGGNTGELFF. Written as DNA, the CDR3 is TGTGCCAGCAGCCGCGAGTCTAGCGGGGGGAACACCGGGGAGCTGTTTTTT. This chain uses TRBV7-9 with TRBJ2-2; 10 bases align to TRBD2. The CDR3 runs 17 residues. With V trimmed by 5 bases and J by 1 base, 7 bases remained unmatched. Germline loops: CDR1 SEHNR, CDR2 FQNEAQ (reference sequence).

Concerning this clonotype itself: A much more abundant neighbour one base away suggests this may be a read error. CDR3 nucleotides: TGTGCCAGCAGTACGGCAGGGAGCACAGATACGCAGTATTTT. This sequence encodes CASSTAGSTDTQYF. The genes are TRBV6-5 and TRBJ2-3; D is perhaps TRBD1 (5 bases). Between the trimmed V and J ends, which lost 5 bases and 0 bases, there was a span of 9 bases. The CDR3 runs 14 residues. Germline CDR1 is MNHEY and CDR2 is SVGAGI.

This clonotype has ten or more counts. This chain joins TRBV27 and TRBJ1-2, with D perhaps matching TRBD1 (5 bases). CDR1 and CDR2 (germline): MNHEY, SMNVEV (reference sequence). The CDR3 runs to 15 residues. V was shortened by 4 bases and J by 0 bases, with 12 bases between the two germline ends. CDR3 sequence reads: CASSSVSTANYGYTF. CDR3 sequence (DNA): TGTGCCAGCAGTTCCGTTTCGACAGCTAACTATGGCTACACCTTC.

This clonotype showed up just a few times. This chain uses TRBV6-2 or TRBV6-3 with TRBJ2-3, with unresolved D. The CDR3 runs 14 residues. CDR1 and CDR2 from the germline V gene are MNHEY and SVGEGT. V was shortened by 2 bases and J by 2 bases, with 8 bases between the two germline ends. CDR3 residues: CASSYRDPTDTQYF. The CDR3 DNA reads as TGTGCCAGCAGTTACAGGGATCCCACAGATACGCAGTATTTT.

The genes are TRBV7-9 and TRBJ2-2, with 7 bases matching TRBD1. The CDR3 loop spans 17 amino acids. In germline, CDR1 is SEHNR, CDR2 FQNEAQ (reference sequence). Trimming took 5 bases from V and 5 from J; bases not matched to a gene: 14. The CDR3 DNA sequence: TGTGCCAGCAGCCCATTGGAAGGGGGCGTAAAAACCGGGGAGCTGTTTTTT. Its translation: CASSPLEGGVKTGELFF.

CDR3 loop: CASSTGGWENTEAFF. Here the CDR3 DNA reads TGTGCCAGCAGCACAGGGGGCTGGGAGAACACTGAAGCTTTCTTT. The V and J genes are TRBV5-4 and TRBJ1-1, with TRBD1 matching 9 bases. Germline lookup yields CDR1 SGHNT and CDR2 YYREEE (reference sequence). The CDR3 is made up of 15 amino acids. V shed 4 bases and J 1 base; nucleotides not matched to a gene: 5.

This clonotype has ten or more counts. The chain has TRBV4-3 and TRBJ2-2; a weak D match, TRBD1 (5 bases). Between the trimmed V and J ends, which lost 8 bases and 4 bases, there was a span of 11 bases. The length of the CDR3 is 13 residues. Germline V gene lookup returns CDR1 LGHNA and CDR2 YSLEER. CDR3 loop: CASGQGVTGELFF. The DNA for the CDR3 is TGCGCCAGCGGGCAGGGCGTCACCGGGGAGCTGTTTTTT.